This is a list of T cell receptor beta chains from one sample in a study of identifying expanded T cells in peripheral blood. This table comes from immunoSEQ multiplex PCR, and its TCRdb copy is limited to in-frame clones, with some not included. The sample lists under 100,000 clones, more than 75% occurring once. Sequenced sample: blood. Receptors were obtained from a person aged 18 to 75 in good health. CDR3s include the opening cysteine and the closing phenylalanine or tryptophan. The order of the fields is V gene, clone size, D gene, J gene, CDR3 protein, CDR3 DNA. The D gene is left open where the match is weak. Size values are once, few and many counts, or a class for expanded clones, and some rows have none.

TRBV2	.	TRBD1	TRBJ2-7	CASSEGDRGVWYEQYF	TGTGCCAGCAGTGAAGGGGACAGGGGGGTCTGGTACGAGCAGTACTTC
TRBV5-1	.	.	TRBJ1-3	CASSLDRSTGNTIYF	TGCGCCAGCAGCTTGGACCGCAGCACTGGAAACACCATATATTTT
TRBV11-3	.	TRBD2	TRBJ2-3	CASSPRTSGGTDTQYF	TGTGCCAGCAGCCCGCGGACTAGCGGGGGCACAGATACGCAGTATTTT
TRBV7-2	.	.	TRBJ1-3	CASSLARGPNTIYF	TGTGCCAGCAGCTTAGCCCGGGGGCCAAACACCATATATTTT
TRBV10-3	.	.	TRBJ2-7	CAISESRRTQGLREQYF	TGTGCCATCAGCGAATCGCGAAGAACGCAGGGTCTACGCGAGCAGTACTTC
TRBV6-4	.	.	TRBJ2-1	CASSVDENYNEQFF	TGTGCCAGCAGTGTAGACGAAAACTACAATGAGCAGTTCTTC
TRBV7-2	once	.	TRBJ1-2	CASAEANYGYTF	TGTGCCAGCGCCGAAGCTAACTATGGCTACACCTTC
TRBV11-1	.	.	TRBJ1-6	CASSLAAGRLSPLHF	TGTGCCAGCAGCTTAGCGGCTGGTCGACTATCCCCCCTCCACTTT
TRBV27	.	TRBD2	TRBJ2-7	CASSSHVGGKGQYF	TGTGCCAGCAGTTCGCATGTGGGGGGGAAGGGGCAGTACTTC
TRBV4-3	.	.	TRBJ2-3	CASSQDIGRGAGADTQYF	TGCGCCAGCAGCCAAGATATTGGACGGGGGGCGGGGGCAGATACGCAGTATTTT
TRBV29-1	.	.	TRBJ1-1	CSVEVPGADASDAFF	TGCAGCGTTGAAGTCCCCGGGGCGGACGCCTCTGACGCTTTCTTT
TRBV7-9	once	TRBD1	TRBJ1-2	CASSYSGQLNYGYTF	TGTGCCAGCAGCTACTCGGGACAGCTTAACTATGGCTACACCTTC
TRBV25-1	.	.	TRBJ1-1	CASSRIQNTEAFF	TGTGCCAGCAGTAGAATCCAGAACACTGAAGCTTTCTTT
TRBV11-2	.	.	TRBJ2-1	CASSLVGNNEQFF	TGTGCCAGCAGCTTAGTAGGGAACAATGAGCAGTTCTTC
TRBV18	.	TRBD1	TRBJ2-3	CASSRFGNRGPTDTQYF	TGTGCCAGCTCGCGATTTGGGAACAGGGGCCCTACAGATACGCAGTATTTT
TRBV19	.	TRBD1	TRBJ1-1	CASRRDREASGGAFF	TGTGCCAGTCGCCGGGACAGGGAGGCCTCCGGGGGAGCTTTCTTT
TRBV27	few	.	TRBJ1-2	CASSWGQIGYGYTF	TGTGCCAGCAGTTGGGGCCAGATCGGCTATGGCTACACCTTC
TRBV28	.	TRBD1	TRBJ1-6	CASSDRGLRQSFTYNSPLHF	TGTGCCAGCTCGGACAGGGGGCTCCGTCAGAGTTTTACCTATAATTCACCCCTCCACTTT
TRBV25-1	.	TRBD1	TRBJ1-2	CASRDSNNYGYTF	TGTGCCAGCCGGGACAGCAATAACTATGGCTACACCTTC
TRBV7-9	.	TRBD1	TRBJ1-4	CASSLADRGRGTEKLFF	TGTGCCAGCAGCTTAGCGGACAGGGGGCGCGGGACTGAAAAACTGTTTTTT
TRBV2	.	.	TRBJ2-2	CASRMKKGVFTNTGELFF	TGTGCCAGCCGAATGAAAAAAGGGGTTTTTACGAACACCGGGGAGCTGTTTTTT
TRBV5-1	.	TRBD1	TRBJ2-3	CASSLRQGVADTQYF	TGCGCCAGCAGCTTGAGACAGGGTGTGGCAGATACGCAGTATTTT
TRBV9	many	.	TRBJ1-1	CASTGRTGTEAFF	TGTGCCAGCACTGGACGGACGGGGACTGAAGCTTTCTTT
TRBV6-6	once	.	TRBJ1-1	CASSYYSSNTEAFF	TGTGCCAGCAGTTACTACAGCTCGAACACTGAAGCTTTCTTT
TRBV18	.	.	TRBJ1-2	CASSLRLADGYTF	TGTGCCAGCTCGCTCAGGCTGGCGGATGGCTACACCTTC
TRBV7-6	.	.	TRBJ2-2	CASSPRNGGELFF	TGTGCCAGCAGCCCCCGGAATGGGGGGGAGCTGTTTTTT
TRBV12-5	.	.	TRBJ1-5	CASGLDTGRQPQHF	TGTGCTAGTGGTCTGGACACTGGAAGGCAGCCCCAGCATTTT